Listed below are T cell receptor beta chains from one sample, sequenced in a study of T cell changes during pregnancy in multiple sclerosis. Produced via immunoSEQ multiplex PCR; TCRdb's table is partial and in-frame only. The sample consists of some 41,000 clones, roughly 90% of them appearing once. The source material was PBMCs (not recorded whether the cells were cultured). The receptors come from a female donor with multiple sclerosis, enrolled in a pregnancy study. CDR3s include the opening cysteine and the closing phenylalanine or tryptophan. D genes are given only for firm matches. Part of the rows lack a size; the others show once, few, many or a class for expanded clones.

d_call j_call v_call clone_size cdr3_aa cdr3_nt
NA TRBJ2-7 TRBV28 NA CASSLNPRDEDSEQYF TGTGCCAGCAGTTTAAACCCCAGGGATGAAGATAGCGAGCAGTACTTC
NA TRBJ2-6 TRBV7-9 NA CASSLQAAGANVLTF TGTGCCAGCAGCTTACAGGCAGCCGGGGCCAACGTCCTGACTTTC
TRBD1 TRBJ2-2 TRBV6-5 NA CASSQDRDTGELFF TGTGCCAGCAGCCAAGACAGGGATACCGGGGAGCTGTTTTTT
TRBD2 TRBJ2-7 TRBV27 NA CASTFSGSGNEQYF TGTGCCAGCACCTTTAGCGGGAGCGGCAACGAGCAGTACTTC
NA TRBJ2-3 TRBV10-3 NA CATLPGLGPSDTQYF TGTGCCACACTCCCGGGTCTGGGGCCCTCCGATACGCAGTATTTT
NA TRBJ2-3 TRBV19 NA CAARTKGTDTQYF TGTGCGGCCAGGACTAAAGGCACAGATACGCAGTATTTT
TRBD1 TRBJ1-1 TRBV5-4 NA CASSPRQGESTEAFF TGTGCCAGCAGCCCGCGACAGGGGGAGAGCACTGAAGCTTTCTTT
NA TRBJ2-7 TRBV11-2 NA CASSSVVRVSEQYF TGTGCCAGCAGCTCAGTAGTTCGGGTGAGCGAGCAGTACTTC
NA TRBJ1-4 TRBV5-1 NA CASSLEGGLEKLFF TGCGCCAGCAGCTTGGAGGGAGGGCTGGAAAAACTGTTTTTT
TRBD1 TRBJ2-7 TRBV18 NA CASSADRVNYEQYF TGTGCCAGCTCAGCCGACAGGGTAAACTACGAGCAGTACTTC
NA TRBJ1-5 TRBV19 NA CASNRGTYSNQPQHF TGTGCCAGTAACCGTGGGACCTATAGCAATCAGCCCCAGCATTTT
NA TRBJ2-5 TRBV9 NA CASSVGTGPQETQYF TGTGCCAGCAGCGTAGGTACAGGACCCCAAGAGACCCAGTACTTC
NA TRBJ2-3 TRBV10-3 NA CAISESSGSTDTQYF TGTGCCATCAGTGAGTCGAGCGGTAGCACAGATACGCAGTATTTT
TRBD2 TRBJ2-1 TRBV7-9 NA CAIPRPGTSTGNEQFF TGTGCCATTCCGCGGCCCGGGACTAGCACAGGAAATGAGCAGTTCTTC
TRBD2 TRBJ2-2 TRBV29-1 NA CSVSLAGGPRGELFF TGCAGCGTATCACTAGCGGGAGGGCCTCGGGGGGAGCTGTTTTTT
NA TRBJ1-4 TRBV4-2 NA CASSQTGRVTATNEKLFF TGTGCCAGCAGCCAAACAGGGAGGGTGACCGCAACTAATGAAAAACTGTTTTTT
NA TRBJ2-1 TRBV29-1 NA CSVEDLGPLRNEQFF TGCAGCGTTGAAGATCTGGGTCCGCTTCGGAATGAGCAGTTCTTC
NA TRBJ1-4 TRBV6-1 NA CASTRKGSEKLFF TGTGCCAGCACTCGCAAGGGCAGTGAAAAACTGTTTTTT
TRBD2 TRBJ2-1 TRBV6-4 NA CASSSTAGGPYNEQFF TGTGCCAGCAGTTCCACCGCGGGAGGGCCGTACAATGAGCAGTTCTTC
TRBD1 TRBJ2-2 TRBV28 NA CASNPDRENTGELFF TGTGCCAGCAATCCAGACAGGGAAAACACCGGGGAGCTGTTTTTT
TRBD1 TRBJ1-2 TRBV7-9 once CASSRNSGGTGPNYGYTF TGTGCCAGCAGCCGCAACAGCGGGGGGACAGGGCCTAACTATGGCTACACCTTC
NA TRBJ2-7 TRBV21-1 NA CASSRPGTREEQYF TGTGCCAGCAGCAGGCCAGGGACCCGCGAGGAGCAGTACTTC
NA TRBJ2-7 TRBV7-9 once CASSLAASAAYEQYF TGTGCCAGCAGCTTAGCGGCTAGCGCAGCCTACGAGCAGTACTTC
NA TRBJ1-1 TRBV6-5 NA CASSYYAGMNTEAFF TGTGCCAGCAGTTACTATGCGGGGATGAACACTGAAGCTTTCTTT
TRBD2 TRBJ2-2 TRBV19 NA CASSMGLAGIANTGELFF TGTGCCAGTAGTATGGGACTAGCGGGGATCGCGAACACCGGGGAGCTGTTTTTT
NA TRBJ1-2 TRBV5-5 NA CASSFGVGGANYGYTF TGTGCCAGCAGCTTCGGGGTCGGAGGGGCTAACTATGGCTACACCTTC
TRBD2 TRBJ2-6 TRBV4-3 NA CASSPQLAGLSGANVLTF TGCGCCAGCAGCCCCCAACTAGCGGGACTCTCTGGGGCCAACGTCCTGACTTTC
NA TRBJ2-7 TRBV27 NA CASSFSALVVGSYEQYF TGTGCCAGCAGTTTTTCCGCCTTAGTGGTCGGCTCCTACGAGCAGTACTTC
TRBD2 TRBJ2-1 TRBV6-4 NA CASSEGTSGSTEQFF TGTGCCAGCAGTGAGGGGACTAGCGGGAGCACTGAGCAGTTCTTC
TRBD1 TRBJ2-1 TRBV25-1 NA CASSELPQKTGRDNEQFF TGTGCCAGCAGTGAATTGCCCCAAAAGACAGGGCGGGACAATGAGCAGTTCTTC
NA TRBJ2-1 TRBV9 once CASSVGPVSYNEQFF TGTGCCAGCAGCGTAGGGCCTGTCTCCTACAATGAGCAGTTCTTC
NA TRBJ2-7 TRBV30 NA CAWSVPGSRSYEQYF TGTGCCTGGAGTGTACCCGGGTCTCGCTCCTACGAGCAGTACTTC
TRBD2 TRBJ2-1 TRBV14 NA CASSFLPSGSNEQFF TGTGCCAGCAGCTTTCTCCCTAGCGGGAGCAATGAGCAGTTCTTC
TRBD2 TRBJ2-2 TRBV6-5 NA CASSYLASGRSGELFF TGTGCCAGCAGTTACTTGGCTAGCGGGAGATCCGGGGAGCTGTTTTTT
TRBD1 TRBJ2-1 TRBV29-1 once CSVGDSSYNEQFF TGCAGCGTCGGGGACAGCTCCTACAATGAGCAGTTCTTC
NA TRBJ2-3 TRBV11-2 NA CASNRGELSPDTQYF TGTGCCAGCAACCGAGGGGAGCTTTCCCCCGATACGCAGTATTTT
TRBD1 TRBJ1-5 TRBV19 NA CASSQTRGTGVQPQHF TGTGCCAGTAGTCAGACCAGGGGGACAGGGGTTCAGCCCCAGCATTTT
NA TRBJ2-2 TRBV30 NA CAWRRGLAGRGGELFF TGTGCCTGGAGACGCGGGTTGGCAGGGCGTGGCGGGGAGCTGTTTTTT
TRBD1 TRBJ2-7 TRBV5-1 NA CASSLEQGVYEQYF TGCGCCAGCAGCTTGGAGCAGGGGGTTTACGAGCAGTACTTC
TRBD2 TRBJ2-7 TRBV5-1 NA CASSRSGRVYEQYF TGCGCCAGCAGTCGTAGCGGGAGAGTCTACGAGCAGTACTTC
NA TRBJ1-1 TRBV29-1 NA CSVTSGASGTEAFF TGCAGCGTTACATCTGGGGCCTCGGGCACTGAAGCTTTCTTT
NA TRBJ2-7 TRBV7-9 few CASSLVAASLGHEQYF TGTGCCAGCAGCTTAGTGGCAGCCTCACTAGGTCACGAGCAGTACTTC
NA TRBJ2-6 TRBV11-2 NA CASSLGGRSGANVLTF TGTGCCAGCAGCTTAGGGGGGCGGTCTGGGGCCAACGTCCTGACTTTC
TRBD1 TRBJ2-7 TRBV5-1 NA CASSFDSGGQYF TGCGCCAGCAGCTTTGACTCAGGGGGGCAGTACTTC
NA TRBJ1-2 TRBV28 NA CASTSPAEVYGYTF TGTGCCAGCACCTCTCCCGCGGAAGTCTATGGCTACACCTTC
TRBD2 TRBJ2-5 TRBV6-5 NA CASSRTSGSQETQYF TGTGCCAGCAGCAGGACTAGCGGTTCGCAAGAGACCCAGTACTTC
TRBD1 TRBJ1-1 TRBV13 NA CASSLTLRQGGTEAFF TGTGCCAGCAGCTTGACCCTCCGACAGGGGGGTACTGAAGCTTTCTTT
NA TRBJ1-6 TRBV5-1 NA CASSLAWSPLHF TGCGCCAGCAGCCTCGCATGGTCACCCCTCCACTTT
TRBD1 TRBJ2-2 TRBV5-1 NA CASSLRQGNTGELFF TGCGCCAGCAGCCTACGACAGGGGAACACCGGGGAGCTGTTTTTT
TRBD1 TRBJ1-1 TRBV4-1 NA CASTRTGPLGNTEAFF TGCGCCAGCACCCGGACAGGCCCGCTGGGGAACACTGAAGCTTTCTTT
TRBD1 TRBJ1-5 TRBV6-5 NA CASSRGRDQPQHF TGTGCCAGCAGCAGGGGGAGGGATCAGCCCCAGCATTTT
NA TRBJ1-6 TRBV7-2 NA CASSLEAGNNSPLHF TGTGCCAGCAGCTTAGAGGCAGGGAATAATTCACCCCTCCACTTT
TRBD2 TRBJ2-3 TRBV5-8 NA CASSTGTSGTDTQYF TGTGCCAGCAGCACCGGGACTAGCGGCACAGATACGCAGTATTTT
NA TRBJ1-2 TRBV7-9 NA CASSPPGSANYGYTF TGTGCCAGCAGCCCCCCAGGCTCCGCAAACTATGGCTACACCTTC
NA TRBJ2-5 TRBV30 NA CAWSRNSPQETQYF TGTGCCTGGAGTAGGAACAGTCCCCAAGAGACCCAGTACTTC
NA TRBJ1-1 TRBV6-1 NA CASNQSPGITEAFF TGTGCCAGCAACCAATCACCAGGAATTACTGAAGCTTTCTTT
NA TRBJ1-4 TRBV27 NA CASGPFGYEKLFF TGTGCCAGCGGTCCCTTTGGTTATGAAAAACTGTTTTTT
TRBD1 TRBJ1-4 TRBV27 NA CASSLKTGVVFEKLFF TGTGCCAGCAGCTTAAAAACAGGGGTCGTTTTTGAAAAACTGTTTTTT